The 10 T cell receptor beta chains below all came from one sample that was sequenced in a study of blood T cell repertoires in COVID-19 (dated by TCRdb to about 2020). The method behind the library was the immunoSEQ multiplex PCR assay. Sourced from immuneACCESS, this table was stored by TCRdb with only in-frame sequences that have V and J called. A share of the clones is absent; for the studies checked, an unresolved V gene accounts for under half, and the remainder has no known explanation. The sample records about 190,000 clones, 85% to 90% of which are singletons. Jointly, the top ten make up around 1.5% of the sample. What was sequenced was peripheral blood. Source of these receptors: a man between 18 and 29 years old with active or convalescent COVID-19.

This clone has just one count. The V gene is TRBV27, the J gene TRBJ2-2, with D unclear. This CDR3 contains 15 residues. The V end was cut by 2 bases, the J end by 4 bases, with 11 bases between. From germline, CDR1 is MNHEY and CDR2 SMNVEV (reference sequence). The DNA of the CDR3 is TGTGCCAGCAGTTTACGGCAGGCAAGCACCGGGGAGCTGTTTTTT. It specifies CASSLRQASTGELFF.

This sequence joins TRBV12-1 and TRBJ2-5; TRBD2, as called in the table, went unchecked against the DNA. TRBV12-1 is recorded as a pseudogene. This CDR3 region has 14 residues. Written as DNA, the CDR3 is TGTGCCAGCATCGTATACGGGGGGGAAGAGACCCAGTACTTC. This codes for CASIVYGGEETQYF.

This chain uses TRBV27 with TRBJ1-6; no firm D call. V was clipped by 0 bases and J by 6 bases, with 6 bases between them. Per the germline V gene, CDR1 is MNHEY and CDR2 is SMNVEV (reference sequence). The CDR3 contains 14 residues. The CDR3: CASSLSRINSPLHF. CDR3 DNA sequence: TGTGCCAGCAGTTTATCTAGAATTAATTCACCCCTCCACTTT.

The DNA of the CDR3 is TGCGCCAGCGAACTACAGGGGAGTTACAATGAGCAGTTCTTC. This codes for CASELQGSYNEQFF. The chain links TRBV10-1 to TRBJ2-1, with 7 bases fitting TRBD1. Germline V gene sequence: CDR1 WNHNN, CDR2 SYGVQD (reference sequence). Germline trimming cut 8 bases from V and 4 bases from J; bases unmatched to any gene: 8. The CDR3 totals 14 residues.

The chain recombines TRBV13 with TRBJ2-2; tentative D call: TRBD2 (6 bases). CDR3 length: 15 amino acids. Germline CDR1 PRHDT, CDR2 FYEKMQ (reference sequence). Between the trimmed V and J ends, which lost 4 bases and 5 bases, there was a span of 14 bases. CDR3 region: CASSSGGVRTGELFF. The CDR3 nucleotides read TGTGCCAGCAGCTCCGGGGGAGTTCGGACCGGGGAGCTGTTTTTT.

The chain joins TRBV10-3 to TRBJ2-3; TRBD1 might be the D (6 bases). Deletions cut 9 bases from V and 1 base from J, with 14 bases between. The CDR3 has 14 amino acids. Germline CDR1 is ENHRY and CDR2 is SYGVKD. CDR3 in DNA: TGTGCCATTCGACAGGACTCCCGCACAGATACGCAGTATTTT. Amino acid sequence: CAIRQDSRTDTQYF.

The V gene is TRBV6-2 or TRBV6-3, the J gene TRBJ2-5; 11 bases are a match to TRBD2. Unmatched junction bases numbered 10, after V lost 5 bases and J lost 5 bases. In germline, CDR1 is MNHEY, CDR2 SVGEGT. This CDR3 has 16 amino acids. The CDR3: CASSRIAGGHRETQYF. The CDR3 DNA reads TGTGCCAGCAGTCGTATAGCGGGAGGGCATAGGGAGACCCAGTACTTC.

V and J are TRBV12-3 or TRBV12-4 and TRBJ1-2, with 7 nucleotides matching TRBD1. CDR3 length equals 13 residues. V was pared by 6 bases and J by 6 bases, with 7 bases of the junction left unmatched. The CDR3 region has the DNA TGTGCCAGCAGCCTGACAGGGTACGATGGCTACACCTTC. It encodes CASSLTGYDGYTF.

The rearrangement uses TRBV6-5 and TRBJ2-7; D might be TRBD1 (6 bases). V was clipped by 6 bases and J by 0 bases, with 12 bases between them. The CDR3 consists of 14 residues. Germline values: CDR1 MNHEY, CDR2 SVGAGI. The CDR3 loop is CASSPQGRSYEQYF. As DNA, the CDR3 is TGTGCCAGCAGCCCACAGGGACGCTCCTACGAGCAGTACTTC.

This clone was recorded only once. The rearrangement joins TRBV4-2 to TRBJ1-1, with 9 bases fitting TRBD1. The CDR3 sequence is 15 residues long. Germline CDR1 LGHNA, CDR2 YNFKEQ. V shed 4 bases, J shed 3 bases, and the junction held 6 bases outside the gene matches. DNA of the CDR3: TGTGCCAGCAGCCCGGGACAGGGTATCGACACTGAAGCTTTCTTT. Translating gives CASSPGQGIDTEAFF.